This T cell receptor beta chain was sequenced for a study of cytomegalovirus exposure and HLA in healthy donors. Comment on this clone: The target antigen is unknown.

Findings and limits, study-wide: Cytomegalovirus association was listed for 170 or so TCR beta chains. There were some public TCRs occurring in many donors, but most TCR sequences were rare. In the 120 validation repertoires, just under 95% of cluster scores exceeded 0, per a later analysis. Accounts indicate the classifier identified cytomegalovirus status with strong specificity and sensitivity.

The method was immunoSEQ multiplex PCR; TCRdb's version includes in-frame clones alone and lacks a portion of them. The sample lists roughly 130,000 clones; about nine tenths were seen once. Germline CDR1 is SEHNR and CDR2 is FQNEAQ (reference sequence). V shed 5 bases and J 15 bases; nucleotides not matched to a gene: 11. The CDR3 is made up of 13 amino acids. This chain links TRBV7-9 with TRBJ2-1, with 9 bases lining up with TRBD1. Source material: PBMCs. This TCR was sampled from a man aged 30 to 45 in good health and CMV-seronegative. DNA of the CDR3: TGTGCCAGCAGCCCGGTGGGGGACAGGGCTCGGTTCTTC. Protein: CASSPVGDRARFF.